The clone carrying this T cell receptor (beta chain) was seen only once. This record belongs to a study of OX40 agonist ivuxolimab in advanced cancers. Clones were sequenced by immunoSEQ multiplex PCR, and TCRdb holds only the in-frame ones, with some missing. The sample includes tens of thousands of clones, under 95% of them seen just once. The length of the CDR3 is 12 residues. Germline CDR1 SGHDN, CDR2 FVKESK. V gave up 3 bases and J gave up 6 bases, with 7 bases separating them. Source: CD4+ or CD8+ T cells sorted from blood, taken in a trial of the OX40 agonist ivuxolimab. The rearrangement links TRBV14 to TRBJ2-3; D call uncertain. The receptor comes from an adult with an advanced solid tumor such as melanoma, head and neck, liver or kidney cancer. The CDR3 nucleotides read TGTGCCAGCAGCCACCTTGGGGATACGCAGTATTTT. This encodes CASSHLGDTQYF.